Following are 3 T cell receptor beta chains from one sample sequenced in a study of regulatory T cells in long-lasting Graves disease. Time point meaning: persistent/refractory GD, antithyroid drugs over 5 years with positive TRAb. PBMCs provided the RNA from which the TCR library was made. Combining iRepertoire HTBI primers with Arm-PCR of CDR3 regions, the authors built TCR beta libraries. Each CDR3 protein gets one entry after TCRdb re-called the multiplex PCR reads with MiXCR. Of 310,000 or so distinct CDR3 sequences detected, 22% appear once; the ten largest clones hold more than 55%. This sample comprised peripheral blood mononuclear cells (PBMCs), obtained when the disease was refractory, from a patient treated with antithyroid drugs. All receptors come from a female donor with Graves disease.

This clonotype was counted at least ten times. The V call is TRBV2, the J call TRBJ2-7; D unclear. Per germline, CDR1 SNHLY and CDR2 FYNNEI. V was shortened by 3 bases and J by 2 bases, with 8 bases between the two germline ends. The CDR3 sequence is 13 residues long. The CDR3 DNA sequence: TGTGCCAGCAGTGACGAGGTCCCCTACGAGCAGTACTTC. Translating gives CASSDEVPYEQYF.

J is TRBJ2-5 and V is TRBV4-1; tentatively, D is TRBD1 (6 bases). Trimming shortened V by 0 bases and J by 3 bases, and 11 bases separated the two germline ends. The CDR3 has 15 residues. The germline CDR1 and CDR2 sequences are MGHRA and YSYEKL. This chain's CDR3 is CASSQEGTPEETQYF. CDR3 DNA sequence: TGCGCCAGCAGCCAAGAGGGGACACCAGAAGAGACCCAGTACTTC.

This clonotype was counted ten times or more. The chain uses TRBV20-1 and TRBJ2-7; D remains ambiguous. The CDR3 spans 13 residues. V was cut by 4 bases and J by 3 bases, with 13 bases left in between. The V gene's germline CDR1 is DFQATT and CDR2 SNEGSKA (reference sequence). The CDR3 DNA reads TGCAGTGCTAAGGGCGCGACGGGCTACGAGCAGTACTTC. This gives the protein CSAKGATGYEQYF.